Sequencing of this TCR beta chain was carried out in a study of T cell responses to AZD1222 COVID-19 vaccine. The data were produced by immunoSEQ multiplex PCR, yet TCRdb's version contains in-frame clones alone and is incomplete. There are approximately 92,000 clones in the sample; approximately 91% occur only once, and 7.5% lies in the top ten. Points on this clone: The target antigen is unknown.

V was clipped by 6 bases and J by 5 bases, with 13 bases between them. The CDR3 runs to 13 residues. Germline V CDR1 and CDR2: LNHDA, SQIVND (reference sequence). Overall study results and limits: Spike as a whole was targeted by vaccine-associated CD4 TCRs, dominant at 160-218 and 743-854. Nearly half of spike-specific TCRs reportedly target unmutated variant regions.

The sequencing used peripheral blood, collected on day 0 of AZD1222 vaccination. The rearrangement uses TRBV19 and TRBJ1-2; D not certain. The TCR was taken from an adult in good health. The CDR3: CASRFGRLYGYTF. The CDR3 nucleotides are TGTGCCAGTAGGTTCGGACGGCTTTATGGCTACACCTTC.